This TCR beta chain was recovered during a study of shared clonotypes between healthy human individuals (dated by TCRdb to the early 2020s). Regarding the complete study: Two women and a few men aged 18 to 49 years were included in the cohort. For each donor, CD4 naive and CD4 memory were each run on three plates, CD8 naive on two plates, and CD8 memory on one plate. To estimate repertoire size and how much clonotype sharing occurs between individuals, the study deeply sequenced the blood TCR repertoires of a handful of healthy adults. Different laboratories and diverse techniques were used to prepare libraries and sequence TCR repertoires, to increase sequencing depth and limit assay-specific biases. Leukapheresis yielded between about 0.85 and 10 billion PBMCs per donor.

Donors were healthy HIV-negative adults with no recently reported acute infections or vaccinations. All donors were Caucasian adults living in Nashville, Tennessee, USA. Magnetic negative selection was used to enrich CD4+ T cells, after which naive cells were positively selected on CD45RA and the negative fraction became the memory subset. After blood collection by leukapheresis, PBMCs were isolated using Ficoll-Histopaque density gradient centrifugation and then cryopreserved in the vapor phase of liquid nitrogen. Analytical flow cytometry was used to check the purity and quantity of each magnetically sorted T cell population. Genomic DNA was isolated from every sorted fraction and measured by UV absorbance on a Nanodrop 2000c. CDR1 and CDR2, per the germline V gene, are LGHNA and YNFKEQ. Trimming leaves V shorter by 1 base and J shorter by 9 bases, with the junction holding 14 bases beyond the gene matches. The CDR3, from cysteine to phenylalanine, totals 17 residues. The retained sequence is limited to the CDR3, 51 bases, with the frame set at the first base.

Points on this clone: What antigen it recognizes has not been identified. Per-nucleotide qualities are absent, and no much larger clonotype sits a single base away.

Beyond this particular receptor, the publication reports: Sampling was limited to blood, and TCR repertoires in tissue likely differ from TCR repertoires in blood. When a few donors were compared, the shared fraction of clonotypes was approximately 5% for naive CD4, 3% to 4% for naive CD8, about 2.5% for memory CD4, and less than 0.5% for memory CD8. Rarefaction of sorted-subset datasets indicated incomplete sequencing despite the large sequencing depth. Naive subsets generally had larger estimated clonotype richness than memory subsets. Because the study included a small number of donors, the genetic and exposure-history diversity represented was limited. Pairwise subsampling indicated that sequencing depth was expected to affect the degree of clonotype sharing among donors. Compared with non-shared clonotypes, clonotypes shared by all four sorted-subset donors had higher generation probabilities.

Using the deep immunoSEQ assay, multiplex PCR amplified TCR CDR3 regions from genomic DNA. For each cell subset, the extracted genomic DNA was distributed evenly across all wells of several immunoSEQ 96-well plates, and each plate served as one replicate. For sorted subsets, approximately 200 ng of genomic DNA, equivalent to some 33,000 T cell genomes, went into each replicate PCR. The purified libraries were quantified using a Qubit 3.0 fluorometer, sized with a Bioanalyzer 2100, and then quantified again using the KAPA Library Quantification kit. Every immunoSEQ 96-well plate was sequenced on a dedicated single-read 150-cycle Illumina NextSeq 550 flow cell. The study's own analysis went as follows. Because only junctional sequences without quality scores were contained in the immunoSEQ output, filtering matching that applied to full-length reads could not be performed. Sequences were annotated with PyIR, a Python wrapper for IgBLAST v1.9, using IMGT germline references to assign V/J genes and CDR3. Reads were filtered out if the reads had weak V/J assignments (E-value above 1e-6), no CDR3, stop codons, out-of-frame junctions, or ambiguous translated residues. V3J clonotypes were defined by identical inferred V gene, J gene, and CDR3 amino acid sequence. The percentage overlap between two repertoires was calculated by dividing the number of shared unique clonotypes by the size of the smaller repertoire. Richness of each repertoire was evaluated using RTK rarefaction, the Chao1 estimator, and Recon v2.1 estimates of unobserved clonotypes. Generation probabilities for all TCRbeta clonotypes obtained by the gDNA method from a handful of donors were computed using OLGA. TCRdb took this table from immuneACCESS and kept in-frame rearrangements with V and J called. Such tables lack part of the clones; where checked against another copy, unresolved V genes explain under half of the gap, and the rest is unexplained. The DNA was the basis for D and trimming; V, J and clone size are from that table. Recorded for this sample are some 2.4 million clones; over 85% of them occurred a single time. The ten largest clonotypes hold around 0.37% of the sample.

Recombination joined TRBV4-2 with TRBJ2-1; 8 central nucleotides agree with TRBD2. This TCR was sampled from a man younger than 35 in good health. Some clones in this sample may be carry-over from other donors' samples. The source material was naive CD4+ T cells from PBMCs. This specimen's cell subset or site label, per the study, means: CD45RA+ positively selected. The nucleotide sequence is TGTGCCAGCAGCCAAGGCCCCGGGACTAGTCTTGTTGGTGAGCAGTTCTTC. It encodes CASSQGPGTSLVGEQFF.